The 29 T cell receptor beta chains given below trace back to one sample, sequenced in a study of T cells in Graves' hyperthyroidism and ophthalmopathy. It was RNA transcripts that yielded the amplified TCR beta CDR3 regions. HTBI primers were employed in a first-round RT-PCR of the TCR CDR3. TCRdb called the multiplex PCR reads again in MiXCR, with one record for every CDR3 protein. Here the sample spans hundreds of thousands of distinct CDR3 sequences, around 20% being singletons. Sequenced sample: blood. These receptors originate from a woman in her 50s with Graves' hyperthyroidism that later progressed to Graves' ophthalmopathy.

This clonotype was recorded a few times. V gene TRBV5-1 combines with J gene TRBJ2-5; 12 positions match TRBD2. From germline, CDR1 is SGHRS and CDR2 YFSETQ. Losses at the gene ends were 3 bases for V and 4 bases for J; bases not matched to a gene: 13. CDR3 length equals 18 residues. In DNA, the CDR3 is TGCGCCAGCAGCTCCAGTCGCCTAGCGGGGGGGCCTTCAGAGACCCAGTACTTC. Its translation is CASSSSRLAGGPSETQYF.

The chain recombines TRBV29-1 with TRBJ1-2; D may be TRBD1 (6 bases). Germline assignment: CDR1 SQVTM and CDR2 ANQGSEA. Trimming left V 7 bases short and J 4 bases short, with 13 bases between. There are 12 residues in the CDR3. The CDR3 here is CSASAGAYGYTF. CDR3 in DNA: TGCAGCGCCTCGGCAGGGGCCTATGGCTACACCTTC.

This clonotype has more than one count but fewer than ten. The junction differs from germline at one of its ends, possibly a read error. V and J are TRBV7-2 and TRBJ2-7, with D possibly called TRBD1 or TRBD2 (5 bases each). The CDR3 sequence is 16 residues long. Germline V gives CDR1 SGHTA, CDR2 FQGNSA. This chain's CDR3 is CASGLVGWDGAYEQYF. The CDR3 region has the DNA TGTGCCAGCGGCTTAGTTGGTTGGGACGGAGCCTACGAGCAGTACTTC.

J is TRBJ1-3 and V is TRBV6-5, with D maybe TRBD1 (5 bases). This CDR3 has 15 residues. Between the trimmed V and J ends, which lost 5 bases and 2 bases, there was a span of 13 bases. Germline V gene sequence: CDR1 MNHEY, CDR2 SVGAGI. The CDR3 nucleotides are TGTGCCAGCAGTACCTCGACAGTGGCTGGAAACACCATATATTTT. As protein: CASSTSTVAGNTIYF.

This chain connects TRBV6-5 to TRBJ2-2, with a possible D match to TRBD2 (5 bases). The V end was cut by 0 bases, the J end by 5 bases, with 22 bases between. CDR1 MNHEY and CDR2 SVGAGI come from the germline V gene. The CDR3 runs 19 residues. The CDR3 nucleotides are TGTGCCAGCAGTTACTCGAGGCGCGGGTCAGGTCCGGGAACCGGGGAGCTGTTTTTT. Its protein product is CASSYSRRGSGPGTGELFF.

This clonotype occurred many times. The chain couples TRBV5-1 to TRBJ1-1; TRBD1 aligns across 7 bases. Germline-derived CDR1 and CDR2 are SGHRS and YFSETQ. J lost 6 bases, V lost 0 bases, and 5 bases had no gene match. The length of the CDR3 is 14 residues. CDR3 sequence: CASSLEGADAEAFF. In nucleotides, the CDR3 is TGCGCCAGCAGCTTGGAGGGGGCGGACGCTGAAGCTTTCTTT.

The chain has TRBV29-1 and TRBJ2-7, with D possibly matching TRBD2 (5 bases). The ends were cut back, 5 bases at V and 2 bases at J, with 13 bases in the middle. In germline, CDR1 is SQVTM, CDR2 ANQGSEA. This CDR3 comprises 13 residues. The CDR3: CSVQGGSAYEQYF. The CDR3 DNA reads as TGCAGCGTTCAAGGCGGGTCTGCCTACGAGCAGTACTTC.

This clonotype was recorded at least ten times. The rearrangement joins TRBV7-2 to TRBJ2-5; D is unclear. CDR1 is SGHTA, CDR2 FQGNSA, per germline. The V and J ends lost 3 bases and 1 base respectively, with 9 bases between them. There are 14 residues in the CDR3. CDR3 sequence: CASSFQVTQETQYF. In DNA, the CDR3 is TGTGCCAGCAGCTTTCAGGTGACCCAAGAGACCCAGTACTTC.

This sequence joins TRBV6-1 and TRBJ2-3, with D uncertain. This CDR3 has 17 amino acids. Trimming cost V 2 bases and J 0 bases, with 15 bases left between them. Germline CDR1 MNHNS, CDR2 SASEGT. The CDR3 DNA follows: TGTGCCAGCAGTGAATATGTGGGCTTCCCTAGCACAGATACGCAGTATTTT. Protein sequence: CASSEYVGFPSTDTQYF.

This clonotype was picked up many times. The gene calls are TRBV12-3 or TRBV12-4 and TRBJ2-1, with a tentative D call TRBD2 (7 bases). V was trimmed by 4 bases and J by 3 bases, leaving 13 bases between them. This CDR3 is 15 amino acids long. Written as DNA, the CDR3 is TGTGCCAGCAGTTCAGGGGCTAGCGGCTACAATGAGCAGTTCTTC. This translates into CASSSGASGYNEQFF.

This clonotype has more than one count but fewer than ten. This chain connects TRBV4-1 to TRBJ1-2; a possible D gene is TRBD1 (5 bases). CDR1 MGHRA and CDR2 YSYEKL come from the germline V gene. This CDR3 has 18 amino acids. Trimming stripped 2 bases from V and 3 bases from J, with 22 bases between. The CDR3 sequence: CASSQRGRGGASDYGYTF. CDR3 nucleotide sequence: TGCGCCAGCAGCCAAAGGGGCCGCGGAGGGGCTTCCGACTATGGCTACACCTTC.

The chain recombines TRBV6-9 with TRBJ1-6; 7 nucleotides match TRBD1. This CDR3 has 16 amino acids. Germline V gives CDR1 MNHGY, CDR2 SVAAGI. Trimming at V came to 3 bases and at J to 5 bases, leaving 7 bases not matched to a gene. CDR3 in DNA: TGTGCCAGCAGTTACAGACAGGGCGTAAATAATTCACCCCTCCACTTT. This encodes CASSYRQGVNNSPLHF.

This clonotype has more than one count but fewer than ten. This chain joins TRBV19 and TRBJ2-1; D might be TRBD1 (5 bases). V lost 0 bases to trimming and J lost 9 bases, with 18 bases between them. The CDR3 has 16 amino acids. CDR1 and CDR2 from the germline V gene are LNHDA and SQIVND (reference sequence). The CDR3 reads CASSIDLGHRYGEQFF. CDR3 DNA sequence: TGTGCCAGTAGTATAGATCTAGGACACCGGTACGGTGAGCAGTTCTTC.

This rearrangement joins TRBV20-1 to TRBJ1-1, with 10 bases that match TRBD1. CDR3 size: 14 residues. After removal of 5 bases from V and 6 bases from J, the junction contained 9 bases not matched to a gene. Germline V lookup: CDR1 DFQATT, CDR2 SNEGSKA (reference sequence). The CDR3 here is CSAEPDRGLAEAFF. The DNA of the CDR3 is TGCAGTGCTGAACCAGACAGGGGGCTGGCTGAAGCTTTCTTT.

In the case of this clonotype: Since a much larger clone is just one base distant, this may be a read error. The J gene is TRBJ2-1, the V gene TRBV5-1; no clear D. This CDR3 is 14 amino acids long. V was pared by 0 bases and J by 7 bases, with 11 bases between. Germline assignment: CDR1 SGHRS and CDR2 YFSETQ. The CDR3 spells CASSLVLQRNEQFF. The DNA of the CDR3 is TGCGCCAGCAGCTTGGTACTCCAGAGGAATGAGCAGTTCTTC.

At least ten counts were recorded for this clonotype. The chain links TRBV20-1 to TRBJ2-5; D is undetermined. The CDR3 covers 9 residues. CDR1 and CDR2 (germline): DFQATT, SNEGSKA (reference sequence). V was clipped by 6 bases and J by 5 bases, with 4 bases between them. Here the CDR3 DNA reads TGCAGTGCGGGGGAGACCCAGTACTTC. This codes for CSAGETQYF.

This clonotype was counted a few times. V and J are TRBV19 and TRBJ1-1, with a weak D call TRBD1 (5 bases). The CDR3 contains 18 residues. CDR1 LNHDA and CDR2 SQIVND come from the germline V gene (reference sequence). V dropped 1 base and J dropped 0 bases, with 18 bases sitting between them. The CDR3 region has the DNA TGTGCCAGTAGTATAGGGGGTATTGGGGGTGTCTTGAACACTGAAGCTTTCTTT. Its protein product is CASSIGGIGGVLNTEAFF.

This clonotype came up a few times. The V call is TRBV6-5, the J call TRBJ1-2; the match to TRBD1 covers 9 bases. In germline, CDR1 is MNHEY, CDR2 SVGAGI. Trimming cost V 2 bases and J 3 bases; bases outside gene matches: 13. The CDR3 is made up of 18 amino acids. The CDR3 nucleotides read TGTGCCAGCAGTTACCGCCAAGGACAGGGGATGATTGACTATGGCTACACCTTC. Protein product: CASSYRQGQGMIDYGYTF.

This clonotype was recorded a few times. The rearrangement links TRBV5-4 to TRBJ1-1; D is uncertain. CDR3 length: 14 residues. Trimming shortened V by 4 bases and J by 2 bases, and 12 bases separated the two germline ends. The germline V gene has CDR1 SGHNT and CDR2 YYREEE (reference sequence). CDR3 DNA: TGTGCCAGCAGCCCGATCGGTCCTAACACTGAAGCTTTCTTT. It encodes CASSPIGPNTEAFF. The full variable domain, completed using reference TRBV5-4 and TRBJ1-1, is ETGVTQSPTHLIKTRGQQVTLRCSSQSGHNTVSWYQQALGQGPQFIFQYYREEENGRGNFPPRFSGLQFPNYSSELNVNALELDDSALYLCASSPIGPNTEAFFGQGTRLTVV.

There are many counts of this clonotype. This chain uses TRBV3-1 with TRBJ2-5; D may be TRBD1 (6 bases). This CDR3 is built from 15 residues. With 0 bases removed from V and 4 bases from J, the gap between germline ends came to 12 bases. Germline V gene lookup returns CDR1 LGHDT and CDR2 YNNKEL (reference sequence). The CDR3 here is CASSQDHRVIETQYF. The CDR3 bases are TGTGCCAGCAGCCAAGATCACAGGGTTATAGAGACCCAGTACTTC.

This clonotype was picked up a small number of times. This chain uses TRBV10-2 with TRBJ1-2; D may be TRBD1 (6 bases). V lost 4 bases to trimming and J lost 6 bases, with 18 bases between them. From germline, CDR1 is WSHSY and CDR2 SAAADI. The CDR3 spans 15 residues. Here the CDR3 DNA reads TGCGCCAGCAGTGGCTCAGGGACAACGGTGCATGGCTACACCTTC. This sequence encodes CASSGSGTTVHGYTF.

J is TRBJ1-1 and V is TRBV10-3; no definite D call. V lost 0 bases and J lost 1, with 9 bases in between. CDR1 and CDR2 (germline): ENHRY, SYGVKD. The CDR3 extends over 15 amino acids. The CDR3 DNA sequence: TGTGCCATCAGTGAGTCGACCGCGGAGAACACTGAAGCTTTCTTT. Its translation is CAISESTAENTEAFF.

This clonotype was observed a few times. The chain couples TRBV20-1 to TRBJ2-2; no definite D call. This CDR3 contains 15 residues. The V end was cut by 0 bases, the J end by 4 bases, with 12 bases between. Germline-derived CDR1 and CDR2 are DFQATT and SNEGSKA (reference sequence). CDR3 in amino acids: CSARDEASLTGELFF. CDR3 bases: TGCAGTGCTAGAGATGAGGCCAGTCTCACCGGGGAGCTGTTTTTT.

This clonotype has more than one count but fewer than ten. The V and J genes are TRBV2 and TRBJ2-6; a weak D match, TRBD1 (5 bases). The CDR3 loop spans 17 amino acids. Germline V gene data show CDR1 as SNHLY and CDR2 as FYNNEI. Trimming cost V 10 bases and J 0 bases, with 19 bases left between them. The CDR3 coding sequence is TGTGCCACCTCTAGACAGATTTTCCTCTCTGGGGCCAACGTCCTGACTTTC. Translating it yields CATSRQIFLSGANVLTF.

This clonotype has ten or more counts. This chain uses TRBV7-9 with TRBJ1-1, with D possibly being TRBD1 (5 bases). V lost 1 base and J lost 0, with 9 bases in between. The CDR3 spans 15 residues. CDR1 and CDR2 (germline): SEHNR, FQNEAQ (reference sequence). CDR3 sequence (DNA): TGTGCCAGCAGCTTAGAAACAGGATTGAACACTGAAGCTTTCTTT. Protein sequence: CASSLETGLNTEAFF.

This clonotype was observed many times. This sequence joins TRBV5-1 and TRBJ2-7, with D maybe TRBD1 (6 bases). V was clipped by 0 bases and J by 5 bases, with 15 bases between them. Germline V lookup: CDR1 SGHRS, CDR2 YFSETQ. CDR3 size: 15 residues. This CDR3 is CASSLAYRDFDEQYF. The CDR3 DNA follows: TGCGCCAGCAGCTTGGCCTACAGGGATTTTGACGAGCAGTACTTC.

The rearrangement joins TRBV7-9 to TRBJ2-7; TRBD2 is a possible D gene (5 bases). CDR1 and CDR2 from the germline V gene are SEHNR and FQNEAQ (reference sequence). This CDR3 has 15 amino acids. Trimming removed 5 bases from V and 0 bases from J, with 14 bases in between. The CDR3 DNA is TGTGCCAGCAGCCAGGTGGACGGACTCTCCTACGAGCAGTACTTC. Translation gives CASSQVDGLSYEQYF.

This clonotype was counted ten times or more. The chain uses TRBV18 and TRBJ1-1; D is uncertain. Germline V gene data show CDR1 as KGHSH and CDR2 as LQKENI. Deletions cut 3 bases from V and 7 bases from J, with 15 bases between. The CDR3 runs 14 residues. Here the CDR3 reads CASSPPTRTGEAFF. The DNA of the CDR3 is TGTGCCAGCTCACCTCCTACTCGTACGGGTGAAGCTTTCTTT.

The genes are TRBV5-1 and TRBJ1-2; 9 bases fit TRBD1. Germline CDR1 reads SGHRS; CDR2 reads YFSETQ. V lost 7 bases to trimming and J lost 4 bases; unmatched junction nucleotides: 8. CDR3 length equals 14 residues. The CDR3 nucleotides are TGCGCCAGCCATGATACAGGGGGCGGCTATGGCTACACCTTC. Translated: CASHDTGGGYGYTF. The full variable domain, in which reference TRBV5-1 and TRBJ1-2 provide the parts outside the CDR3, is KAGVTQTPRYLIKTRGQQVTLSCSPISGHRSVSWYQQTPGQGLQFLFEYFSETQRNKGNFPGRFSGRQFSNSRSEMNVSTLELGDSALYLCASHDTGGGYGYTFGSGTRLTVV.